These 28 T cell receptor beta chains were all obtained from the same sample, sequenced in a study of OX40 agonist ivuxolimab in advanced cancers. The assay was immunoSEQ multiplex PCR, and TCRdb's table has in-frame clones only and misses some. The repertoire has over 70,000 clones, 85% to 90% of them found once; the top ten carry about 7%. The source material was CD4+ or CD8+ T cells sorted from blood, sampled in a trial of the OX40 agonist ivuxolimab. Receptor source: an adult with an advanced solid tumor such as melanoma, head and neck, liver or kidney cancer.

The chain uses TRBV28 and TRBJ2-1; D may be TRBD1 (6 bases). The V gene's germline CDR1 is MDHEN and CDR2 SYDVKM. This CDR3 comprises 11 residues. Trimming stripped 7 bases from V and 8 bases from J, with 9 bases between. The CDR3 bases are TGTGCCAGCAACACAGGGTATGAGCAGTTCTTC. This codes for CASNTGYEQFF.

The chain employs TRBV4-1 and TRBJ2-7, with TRBD2 identical over 7 bases. The length of the CDR3 is 14 residues. The V gene end was trimmed by 4 bases and the J gene end by 2 bases; junction bases not matched to a gene: 5. Per germline, CDR1 MGHRA and CDR2 YSYEKL. The CDR3 protein is CASSLDRGAYEQYF. CDR3 nucleotide sequence: TGCGCCAGCAGCCTTGACCGGGGGGCCTACGAGCAGTACTTC.

The V gene is TRBV27, the J gene TRBJ2-7; tentative D call: TRBD2 (6 bases). Germline assignment: CDR1 MNHEY and CDR2 SMNVEV (reference sequence). V was cut by 0 bases and J by 2 bases, with 17 bases left in between. This CDR3 has 17 residues. The CDR3 loop is CASSLSRGGISTYEQYF. The CDR3 DNA reads as TGTGCCAGCAGTTTATCTCGGGGCGGGATTTCCACCTACGAGCAGTACTTC.

This clone was seen only a few times. The chain joins TRBV5-1 to TRBJ2-5, with no clear D. Germline V gene sequence: CDR1 SGHRS, CDR2 YFSETQ. The CDR3 is made up of 16 amino acids. Trimming removed 0 bases from V and 2 bases from J, with 14 bases in between. The CDR3 sequence: CASSLGGLNLQETQYF. The CDR3, as DNA: TGCGCCAGCAGCTTGGGGGGTCTTAACCTACAAGAGACCCAGTACTTC.

In this sample, this clone turned up once. This chain connects TRBV27 to TRBJ2-3; D gene ambiguous. Per germline, CDR1 MNHEY and CDR2 SMNVEV (reference sequence). Trimming left V 1 base short and J 6 bases short, with 8 bases between. The CDR3 has 13 residues. CDR3 loop: CASSLWEGDTQYF. The CDR3 nucleotides read TGTGCCAGCAGTTTATGGGAAGGGGATACGCAGTATTTT.

This chain joins TRBV7-3 and TRBJ2-3; tentative D call: TRBD1 (5 bases). Germline-derived CDR1 and CDR2 are SGHTA and FQGTGA. The CDR3 totals 16 residues. V was pared by 2 bases and J by 0 bases, with 12 bases between. The CDR3 region is CASSLRGHPSTDTQYF. The CDR3 nucleotides are TGTGCCAGCAGCTTACGCGGACACCCGAGCACAGATACGCAGTATTTT.

The V gene is TRBV11-3, the J gene TRBJ2-3, with D possibly TRBD2 on 6 matching bases. V was clipped by 0 bases and J by 2 bases, with 15 bases between them. In germline, CDR1 is SGHNT, CDR2 YENEEA. This CDR3 comprises 17 residues. The CDR3 loop is CASSLDGLSVHTDTQYF. The CDR3 DNA is TGTGCCAGCAGCTTAGATGGACTATCGGTTCACACAGATACGCAGTATTTT.

The J gene is TRBJ1-5, the V gene TRBV19, with 11 positions matching TRBD1. V shed 4 bases and J 6 bases; nucleotides not matched to a gene: 8. The V gene's germline CDR1 is LNHDA and CDR2 SQIVND (reference sequence). The CDR3 is made up of 16 amino acids. CDR3 in amino acids: CASSTWDRGLFQPQHF. The CDR3 nucleotides read TGTGCCAGTAGTACCTGGGACAGGGGGTTATTTCAGCCCCAGCATTTT.

The V and J genes are TRBV5-1 and TRBJ2-5; D is uncertain. Germline values: CDR1 SGHRS, CDR2 YFSETQ. Trimming pared 1 base from V and 5 bases from J, leaving 12 bases between. CDR3 length: 14 amino acids. CDR3 nucleotides: TGCGCCAGCAGCTTGCAGAACCCGACGGAGACCCAGTACTTC. Translated, it gives CASSLQNPTETQYF.

The V call is TRBV19, the J call TRBJ2-6; tentative D call: TRBD1 (5 bases). CDR3 length: 16 residues. V gave up 0 bases and J gave up 0 bases, with 6 bases separating them. Germline V gene sequence: CDR1 LNHDA, CDR2 SQIVND (reference sequence). CDR3 DNA sequence: TGTGCCAGTAGTATAGATCAGGGCTCTGGGGCCAACGTCCTGACTTTC. Its translation is CASSIDQGSGANVLTF.

V gene TRBV6-5 combines with J gene TRBJ2-1; 12 nucleotides align to TRBD2. The CDR3 has 14 amino acids. The trim removed 5 bases at V and 7 bases at J, leaving 3 bases unmatched. Germline loops: CDR1 MNHEY, CDR2 SVGAGI. CDR3 sequence reads: CASSRLAGVNEQFF. The CDR3 nucleotides are TGTGCCAGCAGTCGACTAGCGGGGGTTAATGAGCAGTTCTTC.

This clone turned up a few times. This chain uses TRBV5-6 with TRBJ2-7; 8 positions match TRBD2. J lost 3 bases, V lost 2 bases, and 7 bases had no gene match. The V gene's germline CDR1 is SGHDT and CDR2 YYEEEE. The CDR3 has 15 amino acids. CDR3 nucleotides: TGTGCCAGCAGCTTTTGGGGGACTAGTGACTACGAGCAGTACTTC. Its translation is CASSFWGTSDYEQYF.

This sequence joins TRBV11-2 and TRBJ2-1; D call uncertain. The CDR3 is made up of 13 amino acids. Germline V CDR1 and CDR2: SGHAT, FQNNGV. The V and J ends lost 4 bases and 6 bases respectively, with 10 bases between them. CDR3 region: CASSSGQVNEQFF. The CDR3 DNA is TGTGCCAGCAGCTCGGGCCAGGTCAATGAGCAGTTCTTC. Drawing the rest from reference TRBV11-2 and TRBJ2-1, the complete variable domain is EAGVAQSPRYKIIEKRQSVAFWCNPISGHATLYWYQQILGQGPKLLIQFQNNGVVDDSQLPKDRFSAERLKGVDSTLKIQPAKLEDSAVYLCASSSGQVNEQFFGPGTRLTVL.

The gene calls are TRBV6-1 and TRBJ1-4; maybe TRBD1 (6 bases). Germline lookup yields CDR1 MNHNS and CDR2 SASEGT. V was pared by 7 bases and J by 3 bases, with 15 bases between. The CDR3 consists of 15 residues. The chain's CDR3 is CASTTGGTANEKLFF. In nucleotides, the CDR3 is TGTGCCAGCACCACCGGGGGCACGGCTAATGAAAAACTGTTTTTT.

The gene calls are TRBV19 and TRBJ2-2; no reliable D call. The V gene lost 3 bases and the J gene lost 1 base, with 9 bases spanning the gap. The germline V gene has CDR1 LNHDA and CDR2 SQIVND (reference sequence). This CDR3 spans 15 amino acids. The CDR3 nucleotides are TGTGCCAGTAGTATTAGGTTGGGGAACACCGGGGAGCTGTTTTTT. It codes for CASSIRLGNTGELFF.

The chain employs TRBV29-1 and TRBJ2-2; 8 bases are a match to TRBD1. This CDR3 contains 14 residues. From germline, CDR1 is SQVTM and CDR2 ANQGSEA. V shed 5 bases and J 6 bases; nucleotides not matched to a gene: 8. The CDR3, as DNA: TGCAGCGTTCAAGGACAGGGAATCGCCGGGGAGCTGTTTTTT. It yields the protein CSVQGQGIAGELFF.

The V and J genes are TRBV27 and TRBJ1-1, with TRBD1 matching over 7 bases. V lost 8 bases and J lost 3; bases outside the gene matches: 15. CDR3 size: 16 residues. Germline CDR1 MNHEY, CDR2 SMNVEV (reference sequence). CDR3 coding DNA: TGTGCCAGCTATGGGCCCAGTTTACAGGGGCACACTGAAGCTTTCTTT. Its translation: CASYGPSLQGHTEAFF.

The chain is built from TRBV12-1 and TRBJ1-5; TRBD1 reflects the table's D call only, with no check against the DNA. TRBV12-1 is assigned pseudogene status. There are 17 residues in the CDR3. In DNA, the CDR3 is TGTGCCAGCAGCTTTGCGAATCAGGGGGCAAATAATCAGCCCCAGCATTTT. Encoded protein: CASSFANQGANNQPQHF.

The chain couples TRBV30 to TRBJ2-7, with D possibly matching TRBD2 (6 bases). The CDR3 extends over 11 amino acids. Germline CDR1 GTSNPN, CDR2 SVGIG (reference sequence). The CDR3 DNA follows: TGTGCTTCGCTGGTGCGGGATGGGCAGTACTTC. This translates into CASLVRDGQYF.

V usage is TRBV9 and J usage is TRBJ2-7; TRBD2 is a possible D gene (6 bases). The V end was cut by 0 bases, the J end by 4 bases, with 8 bases between. Per germline, CDR1 SGDLS and CDR2 YYNGEE. This CDR3 spans 13 amino acids. The CDR3 DNA reads TGTGCCAGCAGCGTAGTGGGGGGATACGAGCAGTACTTC. Translated, it gives CASSVVGGYEQYF.

This clone was seen only once. V gene TRBV6-5 combines with J gene TRBJ2-6; possibly TRBD1 for D (6 bases). The CDR3 loop spans 15 amino acids. Per germline, CDR1 MNHEY and CDR2 SVGAGI. The V and J ends lost 0 bases and 4 bases respectively, with 7 bases between them. The DNA for the CDR3 is TGTGCCAGCAGTTACTCAGGGGGAGGGGCCAACGTCCTGACTTTC. It encodes CASSYSGGGANVLTF.

The chain has TRBV28 and TRBJ1-2; a possible D gene is TRBD1 (6 bases). The CDR3 consists of 13 residues. Germline V gives CDR1 MDHEN, CDR2 SYDVKM. V lost 2 bases, J lost 8 bases, and 12 bases lay in between. CDR3 nucleotide sequence: TGTGCCAGCAGTTTAGGGGGGGCGCGGGGCTACACCTTC. This gives the protein CASSLGGARGYTF.

The V call is TRBV11-2, the J call TRBJ1-5; 7 bases align to TRBD1. The germline gives CDR1 SGHAT, CDR2 FQNNGV. This CDR3 is 16 amino acids long. V lost 0 bases to trimming and J lost 3 bases; unmatched junction nucleotides: 5. CDR3 bases: TGTGCCAGCAGCTTAGATGGACAGGCTCTCAATCAGCCCCAGCATTTT. Residues: CASSLDGQALNQPQHF.

The sample holds a few counts of this clone. The gene calls are TRBV18 and TRBJ2-7; D gene unclear. Deletions cut 0 bases from V and 6 bases from J, with 9 bases between. This CDR3 has 13 amino acids. CDR1 and CDR2 from the germline V gene are KGHSH and LQKENI. The CDR3 nucleotides read TGTGCCAGCTCACCACCGGCTACGCTCGAGCAGTACTTC. Protein sequence: CASSPPATLEQYF.

The rearrangement joins TRBV19 to TRBJ1-1; tentatively, D is TRBD1 (5 bases). Germline CDR1 LNHDA, CDR2 SQIVND (reference sequence). Trimming took 5 bases from V and 5 from J, leaving 15 bases between them. The CDR3 extends over 14 amino acids. CDR3 loop: CASSEGRRGTEAFF. The CDR3 coding sequence is TGTGCCAGTAGTGAGGGGCGCCGAGGGACTGAAGCTTTCTTT.

V and J are TRBV6-5 and TRBJ2-2; D is unclear. CDR1 and CDR2 from the germline V gene are MNHEY and SVGAGI. CDR3 size: 11 residues. Trimming took off 6 bases at V and 6 bases at J, with 5 bases between the two ends. The CDR3 region has the DNA TGTGCCAGCAGATGGGCCGGGGAGCTGTTTTTT. It yields the protein CASRWAGELFF.

This clone was observed at least ten times. V usage is TRBV7-8 and J usage is TRBJ1-3, with 11 nucleotides matching TRBD1. The CDR3 sequence is 16 residues long. The ends lost 3 bases at V and 1 base at J; junction bases unmatched: 2. Germline V CDR1 and CDR2: SGHVS, FQNEAQ. The CDR3 DNA reads as TGTGCCAGCAGCTTTGGGACAGGGGGATCTGGAAACACCATATATTTT. It is translated as CASSFGTGGSGNTIYF.

The chain recombines TRBV10-3 with TRBJ2-5; TRBD2 matches 7 bases. The CDR3 length is 15 residues. Germline-derived CDR1 and CDR2 are ENHRY and SYGVKD. Trimming cost V 0 bases and J 5 bases; bases outside gene matches: 6. CDR3 DNA: TGTGCCATCAGTGAGTCGATGACTAGCTCGGAGACCCAGTACTTC. It codes for CAISESMTSSETQYF.